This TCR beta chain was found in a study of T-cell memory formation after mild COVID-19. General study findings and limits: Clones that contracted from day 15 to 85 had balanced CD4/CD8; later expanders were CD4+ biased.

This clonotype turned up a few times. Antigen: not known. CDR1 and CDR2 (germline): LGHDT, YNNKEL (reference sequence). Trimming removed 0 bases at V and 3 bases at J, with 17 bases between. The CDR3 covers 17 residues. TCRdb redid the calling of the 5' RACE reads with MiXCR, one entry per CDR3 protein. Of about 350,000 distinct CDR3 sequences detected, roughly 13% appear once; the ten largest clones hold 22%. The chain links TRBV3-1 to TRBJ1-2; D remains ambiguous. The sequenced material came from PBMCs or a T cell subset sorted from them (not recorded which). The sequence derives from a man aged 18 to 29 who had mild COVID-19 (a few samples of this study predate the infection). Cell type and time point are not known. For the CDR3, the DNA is TGTGCCAGCAGCCAAGAAGGAGTGTTCGGCAGCTACTATGGCTACACCTTC. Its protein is CASSQEGVFGSYYGYTF. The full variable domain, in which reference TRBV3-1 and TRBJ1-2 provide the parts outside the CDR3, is DTAVSQTPKYLVTQMGNDKSIKCEQNLGHDTMYWYKQDSKKFLKIMFSYNNKELIINETVPNRFSPKSPDKAHLNLHINSLELGDSAVYFCASSQEGVFGSYYGYTFGSGTRLTVV.